The next 25 T cell receptor beta chains were all read from a single sample in a study of T cells after yellow fever vaccination (dated by TCRdb to about 2019). The sample's treatment or condition label, in plain terms: live attenuated yellow fever vaccine strain. Libraries were prepared through 5' RACE. Reads for this sample came from an Illumina HiSeq 2500. Starting from the raw public reads, TCRdb applied fastp trimming at Q25, assembled clones with MiXCR and retained in-frame beta chains. CDR3 protein duplicates are merged, each entry listing the most common genes and DNA. This sample is represented by almost 30,000 distinct CDR3 sequences; over 4.5% of them were singletons. The ten biggest clones cover approximately 39% of the sample. Sequenced material: CD8+ T cells sorted from PBMCs, taken 10 days after the yellow fever booster vaccination. These receptors all stem from a man in his thirties or forties who received the YFV17D yellow fever vaccine.

This clonotype was picked up many times. The gene calls are TRBV6-5 and TRBJ2-7, with 8 bases lining up with TRBD1. Unmatched junction bases numbered 1, after V lost 6 bases and J lost 3 bases. The CDR3 runs 12 residues. CDR1 is MNHEY and CDR2 is SVGAGI in the germline V gene. This chain's CDR3 is CASRDRDYEQYF. The CDR3 bases are TGTGCCAGCAGGGACAGGGACTACGAGCAGTACTTC.

This clonotype was counted ten times or more. This rearrangement joins TRBV27 to TRBJ2-7; no reliable D call. Germline CDR1 MNHEY, CDR2 SMNVEV (reference sequence). V lost 0 bases, J lost 5 bases, and 14 bases lay in between. The CDR3 totals 15 residues. CDR3 bases: TGTGCCAGCAGTTTATCGTGGCAGCGTCGGAACGAGCAGTACTTC. It yields the protein CASSLSWQRRNEQYF.

Many counts were recorded for this clonotype. The rearrangement joins TRBV11-2 to TRBJ2-1; D might be TRBD2 (6 bases). Germline V gene lookup returns CDR1 SGHAT and CDR2 FQNNGV. Trimming left V 4 bases short and J 7 bases short, with 11 bases between. The CDR3 has 13 residues. The CDR3 spells CASSYGGTNEQFF. The DNA of the CDR3 is TGTGCCAGCAGCTATGGGGGGACTAATGAGCAGTTCTTC.

This clonotype appeared many times. The CDR3 bases are TGTGCCAGCAGTTTGGAGACAGGGGGCACCGGGGAGCTGTTTTTT. Its protein is CASSLETGGTGELFF. The genes are TRBV12-3 or TRBV12-4 and TRBJ2-2, with 9 bases identical to TRBD1. The length of the CDR3 is 15 residues. V lost 3 bases and J lost 4; bases outside the gene matches: 3.

At least ten counts were recorded for this clonotype. The rearrangement uses TRBV4-3 and TRBJ1-2; 10 bases fit TRBD1. The CDR3 has 13 amino acids. After removal of 6 bases from V and 6 bases from J, the junction contained 4 bases not matched to a gene. Germline loops: CDR1 LGHNA, CDR2 YSLEER. CDR3 in amino acids: CASRPGQGDGYTF. CDR3 DNA sequence: TGCGCCAGCAGACCCGGACAGGGGGATGGCTACACCTTC.

This clonotype appeared many times. CDR3 region: CASRISGTGGYEAYF. The CDR3 region has the DNA TGTGCCAGCAGGATCTCCGGGACAGGGGGCTACGAGGCGTACTTC. The chain employs TRBV6-5 and TRBJ2-7; 12 nucleotides line up with TRBD1. Trimming cost V 6 bases and J 12 bases; bases outside gene matches: 15. CDR3 length: 15 residues. CDR1 MNHEY and CDR2 SVGAGI come from the germline V gene.

The sample holds many counts of this clonotype. This chain joins TRBV20-1 and TRBJ1-4; D gene uncertain. Germline CDR1 and CDR2: DFQATT and SNEGSKA (reference sequence). The CDR3 consists of 12 residues. Trimming removed 6 bases at V and 7 bases at J, with 12 bases between. The CDR3: CSADPSSEKLFF. In nucleotides, the CDR3 is TGCAGTGCCGATCCCAGTAGTGAAAAACTGTTTTTT.

In its sample, this clonotype was seen many times. V and J are TRBV7-9 and TRBJ2-3; 10 positions agree with TRBD2. CDR1 and CDR2 from the germline V gene are SEHNR and FQNEAQ (reference sequence). The junction had 2 bases not matched to a gene; V was cut back by 4 bases and J by 4 bases. The CDR3 is made up of 14 amino acids. The CDR3 here is CASSSTSGADTQYF. The CDR3 DNA reads TGTGCCAGCAGCTCTACTAGCGGGGCAGATACGCAGTATTTT.

The sample holds many counts of this clonotype. This sequence joins TRBV27 and TRBJ2-1, with D unresolved. The germline gives CDR1 MNHEY, CDR2 SMNVEV (reference sequence). V was cut by 10 bases and J by 8 bases, with 24 bases left in between. The CDR3 contains 15 residues. This chain's CDR3 is CATSPLSRRWDEQFF. In nucleotides, the CDR3 is TGTGCCACCTCGCCCCTTTCGAGGCGTTGGGATGAGCAGTTCTTC.

This clonotype appeared many times. The gene calls are TRBV7-2 and TRBJ2-1; 8 bases match TRBD1. The V gene's germline CDR1 is SGHTA and CDR2 FQGNSA. CDR3 length equals 13 residues. The J segment lost 1 base and the V segment lost 7 bases, leaving 0 bases of the junction unmatched. The CDR3 protein is CASNRGSYNEQFF. CDR3 sequence (DNA): TGTGCCAGCAACAGGGGGTCCTACAATGAGCAGTTCTTC.

A note on this clonotype: A read error is possible here, since a much larger clone lies one base away. V and J are TRBV20-1 and TRBJ2-7; possibly TRBD1 for D (6 bases). Germline V gene lookup returns CDR1 DFQATT and CDR2 SNEGSKA (reference sequence). The V gene lost 6 bases and the J gene lost 4 bases, with 22 bases spanning the gap. The CDR3 runs 15 residues. As DNA, the CDR3 is TGCAGTGCACTTACAGGGCAGAGCTCGAGATACGAGCAGTACTTC. This encodes CSALTGQSSRYEQYF.

In its sample, this clonotype was seen many times. The rearrangement uses TRBV4-2 and TRBJ2-7; TRBD2 aligns across 12 bases. The trim removed 0 bases at V and 7 bases at J, leaving 4 bases unmatched. The CDR3 is made up of 15 amino acids. Germline V lookup: CDR1 LGHNA, CDR2 YNFKEQ. CDR3: CASSQEASGREEQYF. In nucleotides, the CDR3 is TGTGCCAGCAGCCAAGAGGCTAGCGGGAGGGAAGAGCAGTACTTC.

This clonotype was detected many times. The gene calls are TRBV27 and TRBJ2-1; D call uncertain. The CDR3 totals 15 residues. Trimming stripped 4 bases from V and 0 bases from J, with 10 bases between. From germline, CDR1 is MNHEY and CDR2 SMNVEV (reference sequence). The CDR3 nucleotides read TGTGCCAGCAGTTCAATCAAAATCTCCTACAATGAGCAGTTCTTC. Translated, it gives CASSSIKISYNEQFF.

This clonotype was observed at least ten times. This chain links TRBV28 with TRBJ2-7; D call uncertain. V was clipped by 1 base and J by 6 bases, with 13 bases between them. Germline V gene lookup returns CDR1 MDHEN and CDR2 SYDVKM. The CDR3 is made up of 14 amino acids. In DNA form, the CDR3 reads TGTGCCAGCAGTTTATCCCCACTTCGTGGCGAGCAGTACTTC. Its translation is CASSLSPLRGEQYF. The full variable domain, completed using reference TRBV28 and TRBJ2-7, is DVKVTQSSRYLVKRTGEKVFLECVQDMDHENMFWYRQDPGLGLRLIYFSYDVKMKEKGDIPEGYSVSREKKERFSLILESASTNQTSMYLCASSLSPLRGEQYFGPGTRLTVT.

There are many counts of this clonotype. The V call is TRBV18, the J call TRBJ1-5, with TRBD1 matching over 7 bases. V lost 4 bases, J lost 4 bases, and 4 bases stayed unmatched. The germline CDR1 and CDR2 sequences are KGHSH and LQKENI. The CDR3 is 14 residues long. The CDR3 DNA reads TGTGCCAGCTCACGCGGGACAGTTAATCAGCCCCAGCATTTT. Encoded protein: CASSRGTVNQPQHF. The complete variable domain, with remaining parts taken from reference TRBV18 and TRBJ1-5, reads NAGVMQNPRHLVRRRGQEARLRCSPMKGHSHVYWYRQLPEEGLKFMVYLQKENIIDESGMPKERFSAEFPKEGPSILRIQQVVRGDSAAYFCASSRGTVNQPQHFGDGTRLSIL.

This clonotype was counted many times. This sequence joins TRBV7-2 and TRBJ2-5, with D possibly being TRBD1 (5 bases). The V end was cut by 6 bases, the J end by 4 bases, with 15 bases between. Germline V gene lookup returns CDR1 SGHTA and CDR2 FQGNSA. The CDR3 runs to 14 residues. The CDR3 sequence: CASRKGALGETQYF. CDR3 nucleotide sequence: TGTGCCAGCAGGAAAGGGGCCCTAGGAGAGACCCAGTACTTC.

This clonotype has ten or more counts. This chain links TRBV4-2 with TRBJ2-1; 10 bases agree with TRBD2. J was trimmed by 9 bases and V by 0 bases; bases with no gene match: 8. This CDR3 region has 16 residues. CDR1 and CDR2 from the germline V gene are LGHNA and YNFKEQ. The CDR3 DNA is TGTGCCAGCAGCCAAGAATCTAGCGGGAGATGGATTGAGCAGTTCTTC. Its protein is CASSQESSGRWIEQFF.

In this sample, this clonotype turned up many times. V gene TRBV27 combines with J gene TRBJ2-7; D is uncertain. Trimming removed 4 bases at V and 5 bases at J, with 18 bases between. The CDR3 is 15 residues long. Germline V gives CDR1 MNHEY, CDR2 SMNVEV (reference sequence). CDR3 amino acids: CASSSPSKNGHEQYF. DNA of the CDR3: TGTGCCAGCAGTTCGCCCTCCAAAAACGGTCACGAGCAGTACTTC.

This clonotype was observed at least ten times. This sequence joins TRBV27 and TRBJ2-1, with 15 bases that match TRBD2. V trimming: 6 bases; J trimming: 5 bases; junction bases outside the gene matches: 8. Germline CDR1 reads MNHEY; CDR2 reads SMNVEV (reference sequence). This CDR3 is built from 17 residues. The CDR3 protein is CASRGLAGGLSDNEQFF. DNA for the CDR3: TGTGCCAGCAGAGGACTAGCGGGAGGGCTAAGCGACAATGAGCAGTTCTTC.

This clonotype occurred many times. This chain uses TRBV9 with TRBJ2-7; a possible D gene is TRBD2 (5 bases). Germline assignment: CDR1 SGDLS and CDR2 YYNGEE. The V and J ends lost 3 bases and 5 bases respectively, with 12 bases between them. The CDR3 is made up of 13 amino acids. The CDR3 region has the DNA TGTGCCAGCAGCGGGAGCGGAACTGACGAGCAGTACTTC. Encoded protein: CASSGSGTDEQYF.

This clonotype was observed at least ten times. This chain connects TRBV7-9 to TRBJ2-5; TRBD2 agrees at 10 bases. Germline V gene sequence: CDR1 SEHNR, CDR2 FQNEAQ (reference sequence). There are 15 residues in the CDR3. With 6 bases clipped from V and 5 bases from J, the junction kept 9 bases outside the gene matches. CDR3 nucleotides: TGTGCCAGCAGAACTAGCGGGACCCCGGTGGAGACCCAGTACTTC. Its translation is CASRTSGTPVETQYF. Based on the CDR3 plus reference TRBV7-9 and TRBJ2-5, the full variable domain is DTGVSQNPRHKITKRGQNVTFRCDPISEHNRLYWYRQTLGQGPEFLTYFQNEAQLEKSRLLSDRFSAERPKGSFSTLEIQRTEQGDSAMYLCASRTSGTPVETQYFGPGTRLLVL.

The table lists this clonotype with many counts. The chain links TRBV6-6 to TRBJ2-2; maybe TRBD1 (6 bases). CDR1 is MNHNY, CDR2 SVGAGI, per germline (reference sequence). V was clipped by 5 bases and J by 0 bases, with 13 bases between them. The CDR3 is made up of 16 amino acids. The chain's CDR3 is CASSDEHRANTGELFF. The CDR3 bases are TGTGCCAGCAGTGACGAGCACAGGGCGAACACCGGGGAGCTGTTTTTT.

In this sample, this clonotype turned up many times. The chain links TRBV7-9 to TRBJ2-1, with TRBD2 matching 12 bases. Germline-derived CDR1 and CDR2 are SEHNR and FQNEAQ (reference sequence). With 1 base clipped from V and 9 bases from J, the junction kept 4 bases outside the gene matches. The CDR3 covers 15 residues. CDR3 loop: CASSLVLAGGVEQFF. The CDR3 coding sequence is TGTGCCAGCAGCTTAGTACTAGCGGGAGGCGTTGAGCAGTTCTTC.

This clonotype was detected ten times or more. This chain joins TRBV6-4 and TRBJ2-3; 8 bases are a match to TRBD2. There are 14 residues in the CDR3. V shed 0 bases and J 4 bases; nucleotides not matched to a gene: 0. Germline loops: CDR1 MRHNA, CDR2 SNTAGT. CDR3 in amino acids: CASSDSAGADTQYF. CDR3 coding DNA: TGTGCCAGCAGTGACTCAGCGGGAGCAGATACGCAGTATTTT.

The sample holds many counts of this clonotype. The genes are TRBV5-5 and TRBJ2-7; D is unclear. Trimming removed 2 bases from V and 2 bases from J, with 11 bases in between. Per the germline V gene, CDR1 is SGHKS and CDR2 is YYEKEE (reference sequence). The CDR3 consists of 14 residues. CDR3 sequence: CASSFFAGPYEQYF. Written as DNA, the CDR3 is TGTGCCAGCAGCTTCTTTGCAGGACCCTACGAGCAGTACTTC.